Below, 6 T cell receptor beta chains from the same sample are listed, as sequenced in a study of blood T cell repertoires in COVID-19. Here immunoSEQ multiplex PCR was the method, and the copy in TCRdb shows in-frame clones only, minus some. The table shows 130,000 to 150,000 clones, with 88% occurring only once. The source material was PBMCs or T cells enriched from blood (not recorded which). The receptors shown here come from a woman in her 30s with acute COVID-19.

The chain uses TRBV10-3 and TRBJ2-7, with 13 bases that match TRBD2. Looked up from germline, CDR1 is ENHRY and CDR2 is SYGVKD. The CDR3 has 14 amino acids. With V trimmed by 6 bases and J by 7 bases, 6 bases remained unmatched. The DNA for the CDR3 is TGTGCCATCAGATGGACTAGCGGGAGTGGAGAGCAGTACTTC. This encodes CAIRWTSGSGEQYF.

V usage is TRBV19 and J usage is TRBJ2-7; 8 nucleotides match TRBD2. Germline loops: CDR1 LNHDA, CDR2 SQIVND (reference sequence). The CDR3 covers 16 residues. With V trimmed by 5 bases and J by 0 bases, 9 bases remained unmatched. Written as DNA, the CDR3 is TGTGCCAGTAGTGCCGGGGGGGGAATAAGCTCCTACGAGCAGTACTTC. It encodes CASSAGGGISSYEQYF. Together with reference TRBV19 and TRBJ2-7, the CDR3 gives the full variable domain: DGGITQSPKYLFRKEGQNVTLSCEQNLNHDAMYWYRQDPGQGLRLIYYSQIVNDFQKGDIAEGYSVSREKKESFPLTVTSAQKNPTAFYLCASSAGGGISSYEQYFGPGTRLTVT.

CDR3 in amino acids: CSVQNTEAFF. In DNA form, the CDR3 reads TGCAGCGTACAAAACACTGAAGCTTTCTTT. J is TRBJ1-1 and V is TRBV29-1; D is ambiguous. Germline loops: CDR1 SQVTM, CDR2 ANQGSEA. CDR3 size: 10 residues. V gave up 6 bases and J gave up 2 bases, with 4 bases separating them.

This chain joins TRBV5-6 and TRBJ2-1; 10 bases are shared with TRBD2. This CDR3 is 15 amino acids long. Germline CDR1 SGHDT, CDR2 YYEEEE. V lost 0 bases and J lost 8; bases outside the gene matches: 5. The CDR3 bases are TGTGCCAGCAGCTTGGTTGCTAGCGGGAGCGATGAGCAGTTCTTC. It yields the protein CASSLVASGSDEQFF.

J is TRBJ1-2 and V is TRBV7-9; TRBD1 agrees at 7 bases. CDR1 and CDR2 from the germline V gene are SEHNR and FQNEAQ (reference sequence). This CDR3 has 16 residues. V was pared by 2 bases and J by 3 bases, with 9 bases of the junction left unmatched. CDR3 region: CASSLRGDRGDYGYTF. As DNA, the CDR3 is TGTGCCAGCAGCTTAAGGGGGGACAGAGGTGACTATGGCTACACCTTC.

V is TRBV29-1 and J is TRBJ1-1, with D possibly matching TRBD1 (6 bases). The CDR3 is 12 residues long. V dropped 6 bases and J dropped 4 bases, with 12 bases sitting between them. Germline V gives CDR1 SQVTM, CDR2 ANQGSEA. The CDR3 region is CSVRQETTEAFF. The DNA for the CDR3 is TGCAGCGTCCGACAGGAGACCACTGAAGCTTTCTTT.